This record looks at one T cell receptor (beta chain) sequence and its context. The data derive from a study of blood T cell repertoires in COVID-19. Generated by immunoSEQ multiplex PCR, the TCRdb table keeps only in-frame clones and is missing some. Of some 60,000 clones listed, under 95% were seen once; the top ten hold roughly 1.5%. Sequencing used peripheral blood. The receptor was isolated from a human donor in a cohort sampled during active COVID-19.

CDR3 sequence: CASSHGGSFYNEQFF. DNA of the CDR3: TGTGCCAGCAGCCACGGCGGGAGCTTCTACAATGAGCAGTTCTTC. V is TRBV7-8 and J is TRBJ2-1, with 7 bases fitting TRBD2. The CDR3 is 15 residues long. Per the germline V gene, CDR1 is SGHVS and CDR2 is FQNEAQ. Trimming cost V 5 bases and J 3 bases; bases outside gene matches: 7. Full variable domain (rest looked up from reference TRBV7-8 and TRBJ2-1): GAGVSQSPRYKVAKRGQDVALRCDPISGHVSLFWYQQALGQGPEFLTYFQNEAQLDKSGLPSDRFFAERPEGSVSTLKIQRTQQEDSAVYLCASSHGGSFYNEQFFGPGTRLTVL.